The present entry profiles one T cell receptor (beta chain) with its context. The sample comes from a study of CD8+CD57+ T cells in acquired aplastic anemia. Overall study: Sorted CD4+ and CD8+ cells gave an average of about 3 ug of DNA.

The V end lost 0 bases, the J end lost 8 bases, and 2 bases lay between the germline ends. CDR1 and CDR2 (germline): SGHTA, FQGTGA. This CDR3 is 10 amino acids long. According to the study, genomic DNA was the template for TCR beta VDJ and CDR3 profiling. TCRdb reanalysed the reads using MiXCR and keeps one entry per CDR3 protein. Among about 220,000 distinct CDR3 sequences listed, 30% to 35% were seen once. The V call is TRBV7-3, the J call TRBJ2-7; D call uncertain. This TCR came from a human donor in good health, serving as a control. Sample: sorted CD4+, CD8+, or CD8+CD57+ T cells (not recorded which) from PBMCs. CDR3 amino acids: CASSLTKQYF. Here the CDR3 DNA reads TGTGCCAGCAGCTTAACGAAGCAGTACTTC.